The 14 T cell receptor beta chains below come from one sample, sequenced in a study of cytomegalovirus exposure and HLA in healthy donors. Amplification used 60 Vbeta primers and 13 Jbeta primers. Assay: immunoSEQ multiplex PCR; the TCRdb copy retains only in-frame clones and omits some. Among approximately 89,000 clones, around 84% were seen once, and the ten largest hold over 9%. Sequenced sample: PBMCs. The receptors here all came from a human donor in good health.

This CDR3 reads CASSRTEAFF. DNA of the CDR3: TGTGCCAGCAGTCGGACTGAAGCTTTCTTT. The chain carries TRBV6-6 and TRBJ1-1, with unresolved D. The germline V gene encodes CDR1 MNHNY and CDR2 SVGAGI (reference sequence). The CDR3 is 10 amino acids. V was shortened by 5 bases and J by 5 bases, with 3 bases between the two germline ends.

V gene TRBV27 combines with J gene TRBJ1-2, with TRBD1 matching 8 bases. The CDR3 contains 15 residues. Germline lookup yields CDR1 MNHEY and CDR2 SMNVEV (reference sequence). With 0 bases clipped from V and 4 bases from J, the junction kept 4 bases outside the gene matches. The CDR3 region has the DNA TGTGCCAGCAGTTTATCGAGGACAGGGAGCTATGGCTACACCTTC. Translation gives CASSLSRTGSYGYTF.

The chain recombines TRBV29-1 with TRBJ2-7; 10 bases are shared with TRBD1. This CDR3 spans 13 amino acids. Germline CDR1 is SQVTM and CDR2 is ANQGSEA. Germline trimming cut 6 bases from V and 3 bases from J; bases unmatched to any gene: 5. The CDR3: CSVLTGGIYEQYF. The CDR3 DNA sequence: TGCAGCGTCCTGACAGGGGGCATCTACGAGCAGTACTTC.

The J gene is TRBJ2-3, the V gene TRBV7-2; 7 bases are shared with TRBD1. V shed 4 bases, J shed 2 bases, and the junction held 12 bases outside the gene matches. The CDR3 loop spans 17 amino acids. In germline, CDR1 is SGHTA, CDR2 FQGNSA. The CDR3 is CASSWTPGTATTDTQYF. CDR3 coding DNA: TGTGCCAGCAGCTGGACTCCGGGGACAGCCACCACAGATACGCAGTATTTT.

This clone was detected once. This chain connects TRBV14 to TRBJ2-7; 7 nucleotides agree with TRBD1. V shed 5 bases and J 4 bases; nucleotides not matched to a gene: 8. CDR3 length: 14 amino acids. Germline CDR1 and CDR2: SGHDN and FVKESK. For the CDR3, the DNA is TGTGCCAGCAGCTTTCCCGGGACAGCTTACGAGCAGTACTTC. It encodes CASSFPGTAYEQYF.

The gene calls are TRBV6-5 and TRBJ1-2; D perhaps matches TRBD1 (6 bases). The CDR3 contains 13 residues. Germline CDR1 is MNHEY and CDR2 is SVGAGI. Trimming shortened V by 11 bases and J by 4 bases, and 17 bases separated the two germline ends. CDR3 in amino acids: CASAPRGVYGYTF. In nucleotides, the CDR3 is TGTGCCTCAGCACCCAGGGGCGTCTATGGCTACACCTTC.

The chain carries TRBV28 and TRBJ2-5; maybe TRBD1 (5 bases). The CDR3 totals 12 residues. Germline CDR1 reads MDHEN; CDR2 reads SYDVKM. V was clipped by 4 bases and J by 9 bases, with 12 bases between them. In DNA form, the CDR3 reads TGTGCCAGCAGTTCCCCGTTAGGGGCCCAGTACTTC. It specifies CASSSPLGAQYF.

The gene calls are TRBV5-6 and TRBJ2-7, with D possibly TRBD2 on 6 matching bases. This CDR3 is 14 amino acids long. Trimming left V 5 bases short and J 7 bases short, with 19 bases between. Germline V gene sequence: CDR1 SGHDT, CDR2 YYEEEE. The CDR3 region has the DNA TGTGCCAGCAGTTTACAGAGGGACTCGGAAGAGCAGTACTTC. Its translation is CASSLQRDSEEQYF.

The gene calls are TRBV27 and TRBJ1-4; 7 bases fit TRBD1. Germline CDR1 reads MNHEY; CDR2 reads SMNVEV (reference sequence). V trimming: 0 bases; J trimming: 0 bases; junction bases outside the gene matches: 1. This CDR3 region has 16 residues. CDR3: CASSLSGTATNEKLFF. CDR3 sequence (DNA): TGTGCCAGCAGTTTATCGGGGACAGCAACTAATGAAAAACTGTTTTTT.

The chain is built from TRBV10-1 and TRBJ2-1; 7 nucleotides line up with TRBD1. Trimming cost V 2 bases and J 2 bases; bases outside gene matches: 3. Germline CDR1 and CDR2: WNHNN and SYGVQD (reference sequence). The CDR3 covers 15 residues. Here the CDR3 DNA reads TGCGCCAGCAGTGAGAACAGGGGTCCCTACAATGAGCAGTTCTTC. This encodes CASSENRGPYNEQFF.

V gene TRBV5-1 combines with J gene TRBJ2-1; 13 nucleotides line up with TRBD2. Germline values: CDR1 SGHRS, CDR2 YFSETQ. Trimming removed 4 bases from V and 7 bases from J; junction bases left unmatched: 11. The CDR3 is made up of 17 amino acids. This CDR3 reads CASSPGQGLAGRNEQFF. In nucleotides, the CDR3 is TGCGCCAGCAGCCCGGGACAGGGACTAGCGGGACGGAATGAGCAGTTCTTC.

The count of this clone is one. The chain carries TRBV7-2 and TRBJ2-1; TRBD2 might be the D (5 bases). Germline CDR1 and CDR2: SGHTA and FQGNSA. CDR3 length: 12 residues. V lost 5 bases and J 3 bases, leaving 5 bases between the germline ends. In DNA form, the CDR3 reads TGTGCCAGCAGCCGGGACTACAATGAGCAGTTCTTC. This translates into CASSRDYNEQFF. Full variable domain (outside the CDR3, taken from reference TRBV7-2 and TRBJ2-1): GAGVSQSPSNKVTEKGKDVELRCDPISGHTALYWYRQSLGQGLEFLIYFQGNSAPDKSGLPSDRFSAERTGGSVSTLTIQRTQQEDSAVYLCASSRDYNEQFFGPGTRLTVL.

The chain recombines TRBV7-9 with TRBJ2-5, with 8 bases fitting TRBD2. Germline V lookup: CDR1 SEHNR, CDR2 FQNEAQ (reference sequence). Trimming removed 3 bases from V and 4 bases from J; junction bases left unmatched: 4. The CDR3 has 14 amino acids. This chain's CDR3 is CASSLGTSGETQYF. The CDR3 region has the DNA TGTGCCAGCAGCTTGGGGACTAGTGGAGAGACCCAGTACTTC.

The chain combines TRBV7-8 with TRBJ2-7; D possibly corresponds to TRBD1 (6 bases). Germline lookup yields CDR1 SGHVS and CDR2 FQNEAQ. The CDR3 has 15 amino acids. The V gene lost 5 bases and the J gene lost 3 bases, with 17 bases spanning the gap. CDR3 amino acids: CASSLQGRGIYEQYF. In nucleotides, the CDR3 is TGTGCCAGCAGCCTACAGGGCCGGGGAATCTACGAGCAGTACTTC.